This TCR beta chain was captured in a study of blood T cell repertoires in COVID-19 (dated by TCRdb to between 2020 and 2021). For the wider study: The collaborator samples originated in the United States, Italy and Spain and spanned the acute and convalescent phases of COVID-19. The prospective study material was composed of cDNA or gDNA derived from T cells, B-cell-depleted T cells, or PBMCs. Subjects who had been exposed to COVID-19, were actively infected with it, or had recovered from it provided the deeply sampled blood TCRbeta repertoires that made up the dataset. The repertoires were released in a freely available public database intended as a resource for research on the immune response to SARS-CoV-2. Samples came from the ongoing ImmuneRACE study (first 160 participants) plus 1,254 subjects from 6 global collaborators. Nearly every sample came with metadata listing a de-identified subject ID, COVID-19 status, age in years and sex. Where available, HLA class I and class II types were taken from metadata supplied by the sample provider and were not determined by assay-based typing.

TCRbeta CDR3 regions were amplified from genomic DNA using the immunoSEQ Assay, a bias-controlled multiplex PCR. From the authors' description of their analysis: The number of nucleated cells in each sample was estimated by amplification of reference gene primers within the assay. To quantify the absolute abundance of each unique TCRbeta CDR3 rearrangement, sequence reads were collapsed and filtered. For each sample, productive Simpson clonality was calculated as the square root of Simpson's diversity index over productive rearrangements. Held by TCRdb, this immuneACCESS table contains in-frame sequences only and omits some clones. Under half of the omission traces to an unresolved V gene where checked; the cause of the rest is unknown. V, J and clone size were drawn from that table, and D and trimming were deduced from the DNA. The sample profile shows approximately 70,000 clones; about 86% of them were found once. The top ten clones comprise about 4.2% of the sample.

Overall study outcomes, separate from this receptor: The quantity of clinical and demographic metadata differed by source and by participant and was supplied without curation.

From the cysteine up to the phenylalanine, the CDR3 has a length of 17 residues. Only the CDR3 DNA stays, 51 bases, in frame from base 1. CDR1 SGHNT and CDR2 YENEEA were looked up in the germline V gene. Ends trimmed: V by 5 bases, J by 1 base; bases unmatched to a gene: 11. This clone was seen only once. The antigen it recognizes is unknown. Base qualities are not recorded, but no much larger clone differs from it by a single base. Collaborating institutions collected whole blood in K2EDTA tubes following their own protocols. For TCRbeta analysis, collaborators shipped samples as frozen whole blood, isolated PBMCs, or DNA extracted from either of those sample types.

Sequenced sample: peripheral blood. The source of this sequence is a man aged 70-80 years with active COVID-19. The chain links TRBV11-3 with TRBJ2-7, and 10 bases in between align with TRBD2. The CDR3 protein: CASSTRTSGMRSYEQYF. The DNA reads TGTGCCAGCAGCACCAGAACTAGCGGGATGAGGTCCTACGAGCAGTACTTC. With the portions outside the CDR3 filled from the reference TRBV11-3 and TRBJ2-7 genes, the complete variable region becomes EAGVVQSPRYKIIEKKQPVAFWCNPISGHNTLYWYLQNLGQGPELLIRYENEEAVDDSQLPKDRFSAERLKGVDSTLKIQPAELGDSAVYLCASSTRTSGMRSYEQYFGPGTRLTVT.